The 13 T cell receptor beta chains in this list originate from one sample, sequenced in a study of vaccination and CD4 T cells after COVID-19. Noted time point: late sampling 161 to 241 days after vaccination in three convalescent patients. The treatment: roughly 11-day PBMC culture with coronavirus spike peptide pools or control peptides (ViraFEST assay). No antigens are known for them. The Oncomine TCR Beta short-read assay was applied to DNA of cultured CD4+ T cells. TCRdb re-derived calls from the PCR reads in MiXCR, one entry per CDR3 protein. The repertoire holds about 23,000 distinct CDR3 sequences, with 43% as singletons. The source was CD4+ T cells from blood, cultured in vitro, collected about 7 months after SARS-CoV-2 vaccination. Source of these receptors: a human donor who had recovered from COVID-19.

This chain links TRBV15 with TRBJ2-1; D is ambiguous. CDR1 and CDR2 (germline): LNHNV, YYDKDF (reference sequence). The CDR3 has 16 residues. The V gene lost 0 bases and the J gene lost 0 bases, with 9 bases spanning the gap. CDR3 coding DNA: TGTGCCACCAGCAGAGAATACCAGAGCTCCTACAATGAGCAGTTCTTC. This codes for CATSREYQSSYNEQFF.

This clonotype was observed a handful of times. The chain links TRBV7-3 to TRBJ2-5, with D perhaps matching TRBD2 (6 bases). V was pared by 5 bases and J by 4 bases, with 11 bases between. CDR3 size: 13 residues. Germline V gene data show CDR1 as SGHTA and CDR2 as FQGTGA. This CDR3 reads CASSLGGSETQYF. The DNA for the CDR3 is TGTGCCAGCAGCCTCGGGGGTTCAGAGACCCAGTACTTC.

This rearrangement joins TRBV10-1 to TRBJ2-7, with D possibly being TRBD2 (5 bases). The CDR3 runs to 12 residues. V shed 7 bases and J shed 7 bases, with 14 bases lying between them. CDR1 and CDR2 from the germline V gene are WNHNN and SYGVQD (reference sequence). CDR3: CASMAPTGEQYF. For the CDR3, the DNA is TGCGCCAGCATGGCTCCCACGGGGGAGCAGTACTTC.

The genes are TRBV7-2 and TRBJ1-2; a possible D gene is TRBD1 (5 bases). Germline V gene lookup returns CDR1 SGHTA and CDR2 FQGNSA. This CDR3 has 16 amino acids. Trimming took off 1 base at V and 0 bases at J, with 12 bases between the two ends. The CDR3 DNA reads as TGTGCCAGCAGCTTAGACGGTACAGGCACTAACTATGGCTACACCTTC. Its translation is CASSLDGTGTNYGYTF.

This chain connects TRBV4-2 to TRBJ2-5; TRBD1 agrees at 8 bases. From germline, CDR1 is LGHNA and CDR2 YNFKEQ. After removal of 0 bases from V and 5 bases from J, the junction contained 8 bases not matched to a gene. This CDR3 has 16 residues. The CDR3: CASSQESTGVRETQYF. The CDR3 bases are TGTGCCAGCAGCCAAGAATCGACAGGGGTTCGTGAGACCCAGTACTTC.

The chain has TRBV5-1 and TRBJ2-7; D may correspond to TRBD1 or TRBD2 (6 bases each). V was shortened by 1 base and J by 0 bases, with 11 bases between the two germline ends. This CDR3 contains 15 residues. The germline CDR1 and CDR2 sequences are SGHRS and YFSETQ. CDR3 residues: CASSLSGGPSYEQYF. As DNA, the CDR3 is TGCGCCAGCAGCTTGTCTGGGGGGCCCTCCTACGAGCAGTACTTC.

This clonotype showed up just a few times. The chain links TRBV27 to TRBJ2-3; D not certain. This CDR3 has 13 residues. Germline V gene lookup returns CDR1 MNHEY and CDR2 SMNVEV (reference sequence). Deletions cut 6 bases from V and 1 base from J, with 8 bases between. The CDR3 nucleotides are TGTGCCAGCAGATCCTCTGGCACAGATACGCAGTATTTT. Its protein product is CASRSSGTDTQYF.

This clonotype has a handful of counts. This rearrangement joins TRBV19 to TRBJ2-3, with 8 bases matching TRBD2. Per the germline V gene, CDR1 is LNHDA and CDR2 is SQIVND (reference sequence). The CDR3 spans 14 residues. The V and J ends lost 6 bases and 0 bases, in that order; junction bases with no gene match: 2. The CDR3 protein is CASRSSGSTDTQYF. CDR3 nucleotides: TGTGCCAGTAGATCTAGCGGGAGCACAGATACGCAGTATTTT. The full variable domain, with the rest looked up from reference TRBV19 and TRBJ2-3, is DGGITQSPKYLFRKEGQNVTLSCEQNLNHDAMYWYRQDPGQGLRLIYYSQIVNDFQKGDIAEGYSVSREKKESFPLTVTSAQKNPTAFYLCASRSSGSTDTQYFGPGTRLTVL.

V and J are TRBV19 and TRBJ2-6; D gene ambiguous. Trimming took 6 bases from V and 0 from J, leaving 6 bases between them. Germline lookup yields CDR1 LNHDA and CDR2 SQIVND (reference sequence). The CDR3 runs to 14 residues. Written as DNA, the CDR3 is TGTGCCAGTAGGACGGACTCTGGGGCCAACGTCCTGACTTTC. It encodes CASRTDSGANVLTF.

V and J are TRBV7-3 and TRBJ2-3, with D maybe TRBD2 (6 bases). Trimming took 5 bases from V and 1 from J, leaving 16 bases between them. The CDR3 is 16 amino acids. Germline CDR1 is SGHTA and CDR2 is FQGTGA. This CDR3 reads CASSPKRAGGTDTQYF. CDR3 in DNA: TGTGCCAGCAGCCCCAAGCGGGCCGGAGGCACAGATACGCAGTATTTT.

The chain couples TRBV20-1 to TRBJ1-2; D unclear. Between the trimmed V and J ends, which lost 1 base and 7 bases, there was a span of 16 bases. This CDR3 has 14 amino acids. Germline CDR1 and CDR2: DFQATT and SNEGSKA (reference sequence). In DNA form, the CDR3 reads TGCAGTGCTAGAGTAGGAGGGTTCGATGGTGGCTACACCTTC. It yields the protein CSARVGGFDGGYTF.

V usage is TRBV10-3 and J usage is TRBJ2-1; TRBD2 might be the D (6 bases). The germline CDR1 and CDR2 sequences are ENHRY and SYGVKD. The CDR3 covers 13 residues. V lost 4 bases, J lost 6 bases, and 10 bases lay in between. The CDR3 DNA reads TGTGCCATCAGTGGCCGGGACTCCAATGAGCAGTTCTTC. Its protein is CAISGRDSNEQFF.

This clonotype has more than one count but fewer than ten. This chain's CDR3 is CASSLGGPNTEAFF. CDR3 nucleotide sequence: TGTGCCAGCAGCTTGGGGGGCCCGAACACTGAAGCTTTCTTT. J is TRBJ1-1 and V is TRBV7-3; the D gene is possibly TRBD1 (6 bases). The CDR3 is 14 amino acids. Germline lookup yields CDR1 SGHTA and CDR2 FQGTGA. Trimming left V 3 bases short and J 1 base short, with 9 bases between.